One TCR beta chain is described in this entry. Its antigen is undetermined. Assay: immunoSEQ multiplex PCR; the TCRdb copy retains only in-frame clones and omits some. The sample holds about 390,000 clones, 80% to 95% seen once. The sample is drawn from a study of Ad26.COV2.S vaccination and SARS-CoV-2 variants. Study information: The study gave Ad26.COV2.S intramuscularly, once or twice 56 days apart.

Study-level findings and limits: TCR breadth and depth estimates may have understated total T cell responses. Whether participants received vaccine or placebo, their non-spike TCR breadth was similar.

Germline V lookup: CDR1 LNHNV, CDR2 YYDKDF (reference sequence). V was cut by 0 bases and J by 2 bases, with 17 bases left in between. The CDR3 runs to 17 residues. As for treatment: approximately 18 received Ad26.COV2.S at low or high dose, single or two shots; several received placebo; per-sample allocation not given. Following the first vaccine or placebo injection, samples were taken on day 63. Donor was an adult aged 18-55 years in Boston. The chain combines TRBV15 with TRBJ2-7; weak D call: TRBD1 (6 bases). The starting material was peripheral blood, obtained in a trial of Ad26.COV2.S vaccine versus placebo. This TCR was sampled from a person aged 18-65 years who received the Ad26.COV2.S COVID-19 vaccine or a placebo. The CDR3 DNA sequence: TGTGCCACCAGCAGAGATGCAGGGGCCGGTAGCACCTACGAGCAGTACTTC. Translated: CATSRDAGAGSTYEQYF.